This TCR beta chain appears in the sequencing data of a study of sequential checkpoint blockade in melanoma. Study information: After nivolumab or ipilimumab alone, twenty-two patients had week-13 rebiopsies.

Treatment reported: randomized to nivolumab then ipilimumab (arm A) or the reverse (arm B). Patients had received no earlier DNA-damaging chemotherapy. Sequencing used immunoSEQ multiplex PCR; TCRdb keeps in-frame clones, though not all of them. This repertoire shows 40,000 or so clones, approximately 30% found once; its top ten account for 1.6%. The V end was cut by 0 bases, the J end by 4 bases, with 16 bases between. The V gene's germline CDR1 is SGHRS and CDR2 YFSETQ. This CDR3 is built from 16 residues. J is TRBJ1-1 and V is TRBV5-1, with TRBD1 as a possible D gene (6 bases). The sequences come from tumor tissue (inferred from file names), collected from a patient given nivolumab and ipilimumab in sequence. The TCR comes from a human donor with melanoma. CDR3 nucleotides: TGCGCCAGCAGCTTGGGGTCCGGGGGGCGCACCACTGAAGCTTTCTTT. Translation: CASSLGSGGRTTEAFF.